A single sample gave rise to the 5 T cell receptor beta chains below, sequenced in a study of response to subunit inactivated influenza vaccine. TCRdb analysed the RT-PCR reads with MiXCR anew, one entry per CDR3 protein. In the table there are 500,000 to 550,000 distinct CDR3 sequences, 7.2% of which are singletons. The sample was PBMCs from blood, taken 23 months after vaccination. Receptors originate from a man aged 50 to 69 who received an inactivated influenza vaccine.

The chain employs TRBV7-2 and TRBJ2-3, with unresolved D. The V gene lost 1 base and the J gene lost 3 bases, with 11 bases spanning the gap. The CDR3 consists of 15 residues. Germline-derived CDR1 and CDR2 are SGHTA and FQGNSA. This chain's CDR3 is CASSLVPSRTDTQYF. The DNA of the CDR3 is TGTGCCAGCAGCTTAGTCCCTAGTCGGACAGATACGCAGTATTTT.

The gene calls are TRBV18 and TRBJ1-1; 8 bases are a match to TRBD1. The V and J ends lost 0 bases and 1 base, in that order; junction bases with no gene match: 10. Germline V gene lookup returns CDR1 KGHSH and CDR2 LQKENI. The CDR3 covers 18 residues. The CDR3 bases are TGTGCCAGCTCACCACCCAACTCAGGGGGCGTGAAGAACACTGAAGCTTTCTTT. Residues: CASSPPNSGGVKNTEAFF.

In its sample, this clonotype was seen many times. This chain's CDR3 is CASSPRTSKAVTQYF. In DNA, the CDR3 is TGCGCCAGCAGCCCCCGGACATCAAAAGCGGTAACCCAGTACTTC. This sequence joins TRBV5-1 and TRBJ2-5; the D gene could be TRBD1 or TRBD2 (5 bases each). Trimming cost V 4 bases and J 8 bases, with 21 bases left between them. The CDR3 contains 15 residues. CDR1 is SGHRS and CDR2 is YFSETQ in the germline V gene.

This clonotype was found many times. The DNA for the CDR3 is TGCGCCAGCGGGGGGCTAGCGAGCTACAATGAGCAGTTCTTC. Encoded protein: CASGGLASYNEQFF. The chain joins TRBV10-2 to TRBJ2-1; the D gene could be TRBD1 or TRBD2 (6 bases each). V dropped 8 bases and J dropped 3 bases, with 14 bases sitting between them. The CDR3 length is 14 residues. The V gene's germline CDR1 is WSHSY and CDR2 SAAADI.

This clonotype was counted at least ten times. The chain uses TRBV5-1 and TRBJ2-3; D is perhaps TRBD1 or TRBD2 (5 bases each). CDR3 length: 15 amino acids. Germline V lookup: CDR1 SGHRS, CDR2 YFSETQ. V shed 0 bases and J shed 5 bases, with 13 bases lying between them. This CDR3 is CASSLVEGSRDTQYF. As DNA, the CDR3 is TGCGCCAGCAGCTTGGTAGAGGGGTCTCGAGATACGCAGTATTTT.